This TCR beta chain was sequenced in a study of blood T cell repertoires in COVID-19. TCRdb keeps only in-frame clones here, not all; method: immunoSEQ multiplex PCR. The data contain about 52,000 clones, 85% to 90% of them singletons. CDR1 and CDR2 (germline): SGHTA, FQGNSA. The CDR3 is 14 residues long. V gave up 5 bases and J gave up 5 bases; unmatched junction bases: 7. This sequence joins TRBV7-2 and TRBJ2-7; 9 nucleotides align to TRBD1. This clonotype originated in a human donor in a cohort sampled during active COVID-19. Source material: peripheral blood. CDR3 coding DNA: TGTGCCAGCAGCCCACCCGGGACAGGGAACGAGCAGTACTTC. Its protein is CASSPPGTGNEQYF.